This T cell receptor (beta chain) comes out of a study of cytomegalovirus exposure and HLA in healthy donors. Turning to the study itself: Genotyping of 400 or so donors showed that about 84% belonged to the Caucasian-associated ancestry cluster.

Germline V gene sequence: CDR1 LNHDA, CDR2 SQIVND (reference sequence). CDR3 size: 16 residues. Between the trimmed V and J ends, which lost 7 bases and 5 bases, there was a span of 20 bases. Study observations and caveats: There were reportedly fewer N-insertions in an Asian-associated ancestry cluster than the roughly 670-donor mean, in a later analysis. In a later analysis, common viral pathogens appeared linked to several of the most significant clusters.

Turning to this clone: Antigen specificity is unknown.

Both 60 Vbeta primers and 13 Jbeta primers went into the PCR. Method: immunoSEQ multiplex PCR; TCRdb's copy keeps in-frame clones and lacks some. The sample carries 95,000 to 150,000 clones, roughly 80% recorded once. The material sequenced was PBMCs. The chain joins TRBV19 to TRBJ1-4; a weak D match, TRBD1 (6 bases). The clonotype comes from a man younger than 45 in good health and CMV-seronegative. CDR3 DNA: TGTGCCAGTAAATCCGGGCGGGGGACACCGAATGAAAAACTGTTTTTT. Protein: CASKSGRGTPNEKLFF.